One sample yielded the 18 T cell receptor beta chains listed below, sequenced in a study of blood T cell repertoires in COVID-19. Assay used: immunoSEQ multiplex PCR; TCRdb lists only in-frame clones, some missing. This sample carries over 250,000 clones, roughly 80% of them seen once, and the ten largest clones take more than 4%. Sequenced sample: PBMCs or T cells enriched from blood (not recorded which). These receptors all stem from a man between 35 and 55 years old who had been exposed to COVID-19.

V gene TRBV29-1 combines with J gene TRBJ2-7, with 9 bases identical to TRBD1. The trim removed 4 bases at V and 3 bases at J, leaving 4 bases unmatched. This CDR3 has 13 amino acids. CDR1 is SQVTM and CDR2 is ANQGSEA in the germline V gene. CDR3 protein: CSVVPGQGYEQYF. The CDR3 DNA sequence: TGCAGCGTTGTACCGGGACAGGGCTACGAGCAGTACTTC.

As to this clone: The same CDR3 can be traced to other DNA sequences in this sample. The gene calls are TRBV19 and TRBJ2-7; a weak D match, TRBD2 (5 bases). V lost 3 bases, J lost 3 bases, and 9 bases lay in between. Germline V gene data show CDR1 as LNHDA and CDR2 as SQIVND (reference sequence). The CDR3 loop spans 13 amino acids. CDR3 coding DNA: TGTGCCAGTAGTATCGGCCGGGGCTACGAGCAGTACTTC. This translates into CASSIGRGYEQYF.

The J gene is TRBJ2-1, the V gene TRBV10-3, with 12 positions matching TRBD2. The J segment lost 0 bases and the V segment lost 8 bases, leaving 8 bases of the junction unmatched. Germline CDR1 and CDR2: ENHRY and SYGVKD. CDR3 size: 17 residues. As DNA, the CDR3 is TGTGCCATCCGTACTAGCGGGAGGTCGAGCTCCTACAATGAGCAGTTCTTC. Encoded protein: CAIRTSGRSSSYNEQFF.

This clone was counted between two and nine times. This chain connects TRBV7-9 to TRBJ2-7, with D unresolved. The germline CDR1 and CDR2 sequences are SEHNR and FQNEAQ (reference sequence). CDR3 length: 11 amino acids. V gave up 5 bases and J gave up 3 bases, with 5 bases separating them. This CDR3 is CASSRLYEQYF. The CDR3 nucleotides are TGTGCCAGCAGCAGACTCTACGAGCAGTACTTC.

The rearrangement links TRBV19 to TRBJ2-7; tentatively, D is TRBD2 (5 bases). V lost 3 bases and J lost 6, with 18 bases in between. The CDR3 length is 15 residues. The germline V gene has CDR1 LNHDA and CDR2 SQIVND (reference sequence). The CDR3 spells CASSILEGVGFEQYF. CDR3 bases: TGTGCCAGTAGTATCCTAGAGGGTGTCGGGTTCGAGCAGTACTTC.

The DNA for the CDR3 is TGTGCCAGCAGCCAAGGGAGTTTAGGAGAGGAGTACTTC. Translation gives CASSQGSLGEEYF. V is TRBV7-9 and J is TRBJ2-7; D possibly corresponds to TRBD2 (5 bases). V lost 5 bases to trimming and J lost 11 bases, with 19 bases between them. Germline values: CDR1 SEHNR, CDR2 FQNEAQ (reference sequence). This CDR3 has 13 amino acids.

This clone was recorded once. CDR3 nucleotide sequence: TGTGCCAGCTCACCGAACAGGGTGGATGAGCAGTTCTTC. It translates to CASSPNRVDEQFF. The V gene is TRBV18, the J gene TRBJ2-1, with D tentatively TRBD1 (6 bases). Per germline, CDR1 KGHSH and CDR2 LQKENI. Trimming cost V 3 bases and J 8 bases, with 11 bases left between them. The CDR3 length is 13 residues.

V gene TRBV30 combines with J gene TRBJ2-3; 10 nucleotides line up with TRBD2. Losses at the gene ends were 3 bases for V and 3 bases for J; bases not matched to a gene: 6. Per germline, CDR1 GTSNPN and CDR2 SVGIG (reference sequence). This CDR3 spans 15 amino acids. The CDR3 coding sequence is TGTGCCTGGAGGAAAGATAGCGGGAGGACAGATACGCAGTATTTT. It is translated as CAWRKDSGRTDTQYF.

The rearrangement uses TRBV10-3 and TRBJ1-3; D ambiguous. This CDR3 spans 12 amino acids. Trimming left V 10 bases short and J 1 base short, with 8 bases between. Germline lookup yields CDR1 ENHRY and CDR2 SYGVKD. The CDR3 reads CATEGSGNTIYF. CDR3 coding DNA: TGTGCCACTGAGGGATCTGGAAACACCATATATTTT.

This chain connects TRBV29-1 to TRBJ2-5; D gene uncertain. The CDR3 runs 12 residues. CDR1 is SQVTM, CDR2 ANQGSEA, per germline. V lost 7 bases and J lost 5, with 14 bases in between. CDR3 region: CSARHVLETQYF. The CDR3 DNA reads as TGCAGCGCCAGACACGTCCTGGAGACCCAGTACTTC.

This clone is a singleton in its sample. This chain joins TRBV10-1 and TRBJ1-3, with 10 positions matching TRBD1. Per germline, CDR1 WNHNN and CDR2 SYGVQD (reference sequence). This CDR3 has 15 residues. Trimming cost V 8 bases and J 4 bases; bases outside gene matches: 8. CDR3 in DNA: TGCGCCAGCGGACCGGGACAGGGGTACGGAAACACCATATATTTT. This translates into CASGPGQGYGNTIYF.

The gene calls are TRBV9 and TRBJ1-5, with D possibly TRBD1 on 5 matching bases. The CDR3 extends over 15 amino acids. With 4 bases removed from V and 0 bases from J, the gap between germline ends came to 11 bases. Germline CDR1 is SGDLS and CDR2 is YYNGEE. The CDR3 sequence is CASSRTGYSNQPQHF. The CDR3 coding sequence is TGTGCCAGCAGCCGAACAGGCTATAGCAATCAGCCCCAGCATTTT.

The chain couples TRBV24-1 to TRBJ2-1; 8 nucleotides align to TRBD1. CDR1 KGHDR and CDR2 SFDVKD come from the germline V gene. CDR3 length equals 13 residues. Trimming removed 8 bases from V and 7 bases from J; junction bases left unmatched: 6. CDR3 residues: CATTGQGTNEQFF. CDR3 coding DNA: TGTGCCACCACAGGACAGGGAACTAATGAGCAGTTCTTC.

CDR3 loop: CASKSILTTGRNEAFF. The DNA of the CDR3 is TGTGCCAGTAAGTCGATTTTAACGACAGGGAGGAATGAAGCTTTCTTT. The chain carries TRBV19 and TRBJ1-1; 7 nucleotides align to TRBD1. The CDR3 is made up of 16 amino acids. V lost 7 bases and J lost 7; bases outside the gene matches: 18. The germline V gene has CDR1 LNHDA and CDR2 SQIVND (reference sequence).

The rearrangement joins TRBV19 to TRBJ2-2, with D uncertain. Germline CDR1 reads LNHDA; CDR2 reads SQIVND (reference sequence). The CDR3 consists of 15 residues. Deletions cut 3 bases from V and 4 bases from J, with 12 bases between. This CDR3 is CASSIIEISTGELFF. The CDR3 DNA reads TGTGCCAGTAGTATTATAGAGATTAGCACCGGGGAGCTGTTTTTT.

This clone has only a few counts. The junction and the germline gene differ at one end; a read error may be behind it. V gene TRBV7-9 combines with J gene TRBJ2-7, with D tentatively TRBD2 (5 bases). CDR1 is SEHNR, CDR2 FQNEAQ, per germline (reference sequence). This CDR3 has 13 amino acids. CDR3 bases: TGTGCCAGCAGCCTAGCCGGGACCTACGAGCAGTACTTC. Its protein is CASSLAGTYEQYF.

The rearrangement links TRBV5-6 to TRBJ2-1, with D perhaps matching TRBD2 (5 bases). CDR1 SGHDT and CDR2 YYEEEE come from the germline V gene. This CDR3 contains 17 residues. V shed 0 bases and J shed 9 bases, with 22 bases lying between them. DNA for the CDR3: TGTGCCAGCAGCTTGGCCGGTAACCTGGTGAACGGGGTTGAGCAGTTCTTC. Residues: CASSLAGNLVNGVEQFF.

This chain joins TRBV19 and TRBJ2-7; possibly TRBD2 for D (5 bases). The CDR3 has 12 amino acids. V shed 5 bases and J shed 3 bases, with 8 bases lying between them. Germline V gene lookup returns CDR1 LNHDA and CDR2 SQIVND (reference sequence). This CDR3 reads CASSYGVYEQYF. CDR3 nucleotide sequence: TGTGCCAGTAGTTACGGGGTCTACGAGCAGTACTTC.